This T cell receptor beta chain was sequenced during a study of blood T cell repertoires in COVID-19. The wider study: Samples came from the United States, Italy and Spain, spanning acute and convalescent COVID-19. Nucleic acid was either cDNA or gDNA, and it came from T cells, B-cell-depleted T cells, or PBMCs.

In the authors' methods: Reference gene primer amplification gave nucleated cell count estimates. Produced via immunoSEQ multiplex PCR; TCRdb's table is partial and in-frame only. V, J and clone size were drawn from that table, and D and trimming were deduced from the DNA. Of about 300,000 clones in the sample, around 89% were seen once. The junction had 5 bases not matched to a gene; V was cut back by 2 bases and J by 2 bases. The CDR3 spans 16 residues. Germline assignment: CDR1 MGHDK and CDR2 SYGVNS. The chain combines TRBV25-1 with TRBJ2-7, with 11 bases aligning to TRBD2. The sample was peripheral blood. This sequence was found in a man aged 18 to 30 who had recovered from COVID-19. CDR3 DNA sequence: TGTGCCAGCAGTGAAACTAGCGGGAGATCGCCCTACGAGCAGTACTTC. Translation gives CASSETSGRSPYEQYF.